This T cell receptor beta chain was documented in a study of cytomegalovirus exposure and HLA in healthy donors. With respect to this clone: No antigen is known for it.

Broader study findings: DRB1 showed the most TCR associations and HLA-C the fewest in a later analysis, as rates varied by HLA locus. Highly shared variants forming one cluster were likely a sequencing artifact. Three CMV-associated chains proved CMV antigen-specific in vitro. Equally common other TCR beta chains were less clonally expanded than HLA-associated ones, a later analysis found.

This CDR3 is built from 16 residues. V was clipped by 0 bases and J by 2 bases, with 11 bases between them. The germline CDR1 and CDR2 sequences are MNHEY and SMNVEV (reference sequence). PCR was performed using 60 Vbeta and 13 Jbeta primers. The method was immunoSEQ multiplex PCR; TCRdb's version includes in-frame clones alone and lacks a portion of them. The sample has about 160,000 clones, around 78% seen once. The specimen sequenced was PBMCs. V and J are TRBV27 and TRBJ1-5, with D uncertain. The receptor comes from a woman in her thirties or forties in good health and CMV-seronegative. CDR3 residues: CASSLSSGVGNQPQHF. CDR3 DNA sequence: TGTGCCAGCAGTTTATCTTCCGGGGTGGGCAATCAGCCCCAGCATTTT.